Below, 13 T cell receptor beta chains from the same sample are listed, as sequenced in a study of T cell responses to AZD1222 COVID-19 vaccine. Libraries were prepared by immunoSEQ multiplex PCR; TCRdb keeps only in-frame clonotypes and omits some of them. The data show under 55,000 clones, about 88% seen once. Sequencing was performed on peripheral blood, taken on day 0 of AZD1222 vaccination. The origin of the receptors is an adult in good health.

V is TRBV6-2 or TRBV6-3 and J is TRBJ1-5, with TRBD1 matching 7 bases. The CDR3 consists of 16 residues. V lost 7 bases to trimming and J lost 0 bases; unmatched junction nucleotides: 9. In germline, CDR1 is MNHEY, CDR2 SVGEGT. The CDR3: CASTPGQKYSNQPQHF. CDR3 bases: TGTGCCAGCACCCCGGGACAGAAATATAGCAATCAGCCCCAGCATTTT.

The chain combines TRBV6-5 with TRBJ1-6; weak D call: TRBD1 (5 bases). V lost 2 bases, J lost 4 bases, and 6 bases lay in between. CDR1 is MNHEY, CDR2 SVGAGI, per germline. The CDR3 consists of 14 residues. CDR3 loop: CASSYRGYNSPLHF. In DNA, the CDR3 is TGTGCCAGCAGTTACAGGGGTTATAATTCACCCCTCCACTTT.

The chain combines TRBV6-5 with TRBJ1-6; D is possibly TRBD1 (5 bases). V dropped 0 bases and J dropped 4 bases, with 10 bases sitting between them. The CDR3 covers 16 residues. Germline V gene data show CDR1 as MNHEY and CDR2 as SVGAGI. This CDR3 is CASSYSGGSYNSPLHF. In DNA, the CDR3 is TGTGCCAGCAGTTACTCGGGGGGTTCTTATAATTCACCCCTCCACTTT.

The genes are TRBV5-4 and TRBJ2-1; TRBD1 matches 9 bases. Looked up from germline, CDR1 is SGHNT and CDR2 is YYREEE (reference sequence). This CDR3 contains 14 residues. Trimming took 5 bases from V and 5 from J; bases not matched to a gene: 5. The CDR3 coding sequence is TGTGCCAGCAGTATCGACAGGGGGGACAATGAGCAGTTCTTC. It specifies CASSIDRGDNEQFF.

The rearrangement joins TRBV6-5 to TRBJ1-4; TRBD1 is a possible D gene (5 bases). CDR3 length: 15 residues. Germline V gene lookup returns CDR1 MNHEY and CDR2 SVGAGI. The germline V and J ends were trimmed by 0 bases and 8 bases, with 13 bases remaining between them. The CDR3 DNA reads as TGTGCCAGCAGTTACTCTGGTACAGGAGGAGAAAAACTGTTTTTT. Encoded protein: CASSYSGTGGEKLFF.

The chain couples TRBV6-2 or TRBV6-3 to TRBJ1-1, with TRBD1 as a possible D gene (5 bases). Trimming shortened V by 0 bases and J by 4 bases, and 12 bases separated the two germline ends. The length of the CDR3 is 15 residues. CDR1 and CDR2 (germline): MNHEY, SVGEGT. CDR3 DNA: TGTGCCAGCAGTTACTCGAGATTAAGGGGCACTGAAGCTTTCTTT. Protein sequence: CASSYSRLRGTEAFF.

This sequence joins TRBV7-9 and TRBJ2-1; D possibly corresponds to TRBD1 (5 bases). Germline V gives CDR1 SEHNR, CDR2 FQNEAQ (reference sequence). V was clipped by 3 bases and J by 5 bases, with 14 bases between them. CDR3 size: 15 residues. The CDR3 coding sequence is TGTGCCAGCAGCTTCCAGGGTCAGATTAACAATGAGCAGTTCTTC. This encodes CASSFQGQINNEQFF.

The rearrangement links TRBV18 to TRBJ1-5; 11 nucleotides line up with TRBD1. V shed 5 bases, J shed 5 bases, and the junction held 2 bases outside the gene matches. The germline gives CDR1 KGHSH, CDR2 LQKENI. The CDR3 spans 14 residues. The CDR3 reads CASSKGQGDQPQHF. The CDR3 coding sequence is TGTGCCAGCTCAAAGGGACAGGGGGATCAGCCCCAGCATTTT.

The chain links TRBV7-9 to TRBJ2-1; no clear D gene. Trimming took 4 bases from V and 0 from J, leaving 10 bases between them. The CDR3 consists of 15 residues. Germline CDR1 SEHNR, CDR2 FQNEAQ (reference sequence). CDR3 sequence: CASSSSMSSYNEQFF. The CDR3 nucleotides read TGTGCCAGCAGCTCCTCGATGTCCTCCTACAATGAGCAGTTCTTC.

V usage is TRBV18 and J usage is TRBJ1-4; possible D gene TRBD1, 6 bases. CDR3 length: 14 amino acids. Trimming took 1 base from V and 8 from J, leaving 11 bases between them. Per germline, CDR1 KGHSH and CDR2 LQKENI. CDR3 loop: CASSPLGGHEKLFF. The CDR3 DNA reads TGTGCCAGCTCACCACTTGGGGGGCACGAAAAACTGTTTTTT. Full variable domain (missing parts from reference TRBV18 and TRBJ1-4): NAGVMQNPRHLVRRRGQEARLRCSPMKGHSHVYWYRQLPEEGLKFMVYLQKENIIDESGMPKERFSAEFPKEGPSILRIQQVVRGDSAAYFCASSPLGGHEKLFFGSGTQLSVL.

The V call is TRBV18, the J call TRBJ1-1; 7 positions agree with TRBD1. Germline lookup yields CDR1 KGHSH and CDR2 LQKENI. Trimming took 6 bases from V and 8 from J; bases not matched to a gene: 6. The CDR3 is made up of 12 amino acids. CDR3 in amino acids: CASSLDRAEAFF. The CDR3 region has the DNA TGTGCCAGCTCCCTCGACAGGGCCGAAGCTTTCTTT.

The CDR3 loop reads CASSQAGVRDTQYF. As DNA, the CDR3 is TGTGCCAGCAGCCAAGCAGGAGTCAGGGATACGCAGTATTTT. This chain links TRBV3-1 (or the pseudogene TRBV3-2) with TRBJ2-3; D call uncertain. CDR3 length: 14 residues. Germline lookup yields CDR1 LGHDT and CDR2 YNNKEL (reference sequence). V dropped 1 base and J dropped 6 bases, with 11 bases sitting between them.

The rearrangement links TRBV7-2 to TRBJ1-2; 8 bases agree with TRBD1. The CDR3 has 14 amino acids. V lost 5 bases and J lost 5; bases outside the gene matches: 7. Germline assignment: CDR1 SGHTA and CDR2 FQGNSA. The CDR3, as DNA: TGTGCCAGCAGCCACAGGGGGGGAGGGTATGGCTACACCTTC. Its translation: CASSHRGGGYGYTF.